A selection of T cell receptor beta chains follows, all from one sample in a study of cytomegalovirus exposure and HLA in healthy donors. Some clones are missing from TCRdb's copy, which holds only in-frame ones; the method was immunoSEQ multiplex PCR. Reported are approximately 140,000 clones; the ten largest clones contain 2% to 3%. Sequencing used PBMCs. These receptors were obtained from a man in his forties in good health and CMV-seronegative. Each CDR3 is given with its conserved first and last residue. Each record gives: V gene, J gene, D gene, CDR3 protein, CDR3 DNA. D genes are given only for firm matches.

V gene: TRBV14
J gene: TRBJ1-2
D gene: -
CDR3 protein: CASSQGPGINYGYTF
CDR3 DNA: TGTGCCAGCAGCCAAGGCCCAGGCATTAACTATGGCTACACCTTC

V gene: TRBV7-2
J gene: TRBJ1-5
D gene: -
CDR3 protein: CASSPRTNILKPQHF
CDR3 DNA: TGTGCCAGCAGCCCCCGGACAAATATACTAAAGCCCCAGCATTTT

V gene: TRBV18
J gene: TRBJ1-2
D gene: -
CDR3 protein: CASSALGGYTF
CDR3 DNA: TGTGCCAGCTCAGCTTTGGGCGGCTACACCTTC

V gene: TRBV5-6
J gene: TRBJ2-7
D gene: TRBD1
CDR3 protein: CASSSQGAEQYF
CDR3 DNA: TGTGCCAGCAGCTCGCAGGGGGCCGAGCAGTACTTC

V gene: TRBV7-6
J gene: TRBJ1-5
D gene: TRBD1
CDR3 protein: CASSRDRGRNQPQHF
CDR3 DNA: TGTGCCAGCAGTCGCGACAGGGGCCGCAATCAGCCCCAGCATTTT

V gene: TRBV7-6
J gene: TRBJ2-2
D gene: -
CDR3 protein: CASSFKDGGTGELFF
CDR3 DNA: TGTGCCAGCAGCTTCAAGGACGGGGGCACCGGGGAGCTGTTTTTT

V gene: TRBV19
J gene: TRBJ2-2
D gene: -
CDR3 protein: CASRLDTITGELFF
CDR3 DNA: TGTGCCAGTAGACTGGACACGATCACCGGGGAGCTGTTTTTT

V gene: TRBV5-1
J gene: TRBJ2-2
D gene: TRBD2
CDR3 protein: CASSLDPTSGNTGELFF
CDR3 DNA: TGCGCCAGCAGCTTGGACCCGACTAGCGGTAACACCGGGGAGCTGTTTTTT

V gene: TRBV27
J gene: TRBJ1-4
D gene: TRBD1
CDR3 protein: CASSLSGPGDRGEKLFF
CDR3 DNA: TGTGCCAGCAGTTTATCGGGGCCGGGGGACAGGGGTGAAAAACTGTTTTTT

V gene: TRBV5-4
J gene: TRBJ2-1
D gene: TRBD1
CDR3 protein: CASSLQSPGGGNEQFF
CDR3 DNA: TGTGCCAGCAGCTTGCAGAGTCCAGGGGGCGGGAATGAGCAGTTCTTC

V gene: TRBV19
J gene: TRBJ2-2
D gene: -
CDR3 protein: CASMRRGTLNTGELFF
CDR3 DNA: TGTGCCAGTATGAGACGAGGGACATTAAACACCGGGGAGCTGTTTTTT

V gene: TRBV7-6
J gene: TRBJ1-1
D gene: -
CDR3 protein: CASSLARGTEAFF
CDR3 DNA: TGTGCCAGCAGCTTAGCTCGGGGCACTGAAGCTTTCTTT

V gene: TRBV18
J gene: TRBJ1-2
D gene: TRBD1
CDR3 protein: CASSPGTVGDYGYTF
CDR3 DNA: TGTGCCAGCTCACCAGGGACAGTTGGGGACTATGGCTACACCTTC

V gene: TRBV19
J gene: TRBJ1-2
D gene: -
CDR3 protein: CASYQGSYGYTF
CDR3 DNA: TGTGCCAGTTACCAGGGGAGCTATGGCTACACCTTC

V gene: TRBV27
J gene: TRBJ2-7
D gene: TRBD1
CDR3 protein: CASSPRQGTYEQYF
CDR3 DNA: TGTGCCAGCAGTCCGAGACAGGGGACCTACGAGCAGTACTTC

V gene: TRBV5-1
J gene: TRBJ2-2
D gene: TRBD2
CDR3 protein: CASSMTSGVAGELFF
CDR3 DNA: TGCGCCAGCAGCATGACTAGCGGGGTAGCCGGGGAGCTGTTTTTT

V gene: TRBV5-1
J gene: TRBJ2-5
D gene: -
CDR3 protein: CASSFSGLETQYF
CDR3 DNA: TGCGCCAGCAGCTTCTCAGGGTTAGAGACCCAGTACTTC

V gene: TRBV29-1
J gene: TRBJ1-2
D gene: TRBD1
CDR3 protein: CSVERGQRRNYGYTF
CDR3 DNA: TGCAGCGTTGAAAGGGGGCAGAGAAGAAACTATGGCTACACCTTC

V gene: TRBV29-1
J gene: TRBJ2-3
D gene: TRBD2
CDR3 protein: CSVGAGGPDTQYF
CDR3 DNA: TGCAGCGTTGGGGCGGGGGGGCCGGATACGCAGTATTTT

V gene: TRBV5-6
J gene: TRBJ2-5
D gene: TRBD2
CDR3 protein: CASSPGLAGFGTQYF
CDR3 DNA: TGTGCCAGCAGCCCCGGACTAGCGGGATTCGGGACCCAGTACTTC

V gene: TRBV29-1
J gene: TRBJ2-7
D gene: -
CDR3 protein: CSVQTYEQYF
CDR3 DNA: TGCAGCGTTCAAACTTACGAGCAGTACTTC

V gene: TRBV7-9
J gene: TRBJ1-3
D gene: -
CDR3 protein: CASSSHRGDSGNTIYF
CDR3 DNA: TGTGCCAGCAGCTCCCACCGGGGGGACTCTGGAAACACCATATATTTT

V gene: TRBV28
J gene: TRBJ2-5
D gene: -
CDR3 protein: CASSLLVQETQYF
CDR3 DNA: TGTGCCAGCAGTTTGCTAGTTCAGGAGACCCAGTACTTC

V gene: TRBV28
J gene: TRBJ2-5
D gene: TRBD2
CDR3 protein: CASSSLTSGGVETQYF
CDR3 DNA: TGTGCCAGCAGTTCCCTGACTAGCGGGGGAGTAGAGACCCAGTACTTC

V gene: TRBV6-5
J gene: TRBJ2-3
D gene: -
CDR3 protein: CASSYSTGDTQYF
CDR3 DNA: TGTGCCAGCAGTTACTCGACTGGAGATACGCAGTATTTT